The 26 T cell receptor beta chains reported below all come from one sample, sequenced in a study of cytomegalovirus exposure and HLA in healthy donors. Generated by immunoSEQ multiplex PCR, the TCRdb table keeps only in-frame clones and is missing some. Of around 120,000 clones detected, roughly 88% appear once; the ten largest clones hold roughly 5.3%. The sequenced material came from PBMCs. The receptors here all came from a young man in good health and CMV-seronegative.

The CDR3 DNA follows: TGTGCCAGTAGTAGCAACCGGGACAGGGGGCTCGGCTACACCTTC. It specifies CASSSNRDRGLGYTF. The rearrangement joins TRBV19 to TRBJ1-2, with 12 bases matching TRBD1. With V trimmed by 4 bases and J by 8 bases, 8 bases remained unmatched. The CDR3 length is 15 residues. Germline V gene data show CDR1 as LNHDA and CDR2 as SQIVND (reference sequence).

The chain combines TRBV6-1 with TRBJ2-7; 9 bases line up with TRBD1. The J segment lost 5 bases and the V segment lost 10 bases, leaving 9 bases of the junction unmatched. The CDR3 totals 13 residues. CDR1 and CDR2 (germline): MNHNS, SASEGT. The CDR3 DNA is TGTGCCACAGACCGGGACAGGGTTAACGAGCAGTACTTC. Translated, it gives CATDRDRVNEQYF.

The V gene is TRBV5-6, the J gene TRBJ2-3, with 7 bases lining up with TRBD1. This CDR3 has 12 residues. V lost 6 bases and J lost 9; bases outside the gene matches: 7. Germline assignment: CDR1 SGHDT and CDR2 YYEEEE. CDR3 in DNA: TGTGCCAGCACCTTTCAAGGGGGCACGCAGTATTTT. Translated, it gives CASTFQGGTQYF.

In its sample, this clone is medium-sized. The rearrangement joins TRBV5-6 to TRBJ2-7; 9 bases map to TRBD2. This CDR3 is built from 15 residues. V gave up 4 bases and J gave up 0 bases; unmatched junction bases: 5. Looked up from germline, CDR1 is SGHDT and CDR2 is YYEEEE. The CDR3 loop reads CASSPEREASYEQYF. The CDR3 DNA is TGTGCCAGCAGCCCTGAGCGGGAGGCCTCCTACGAGCAGTACTTC.

The V call is TRBV30, the J call TRBJ2-3, with 10 nucleotides matching TRBD2. In germline, CDR1 is GTSNPN, CDR2 SVGIG (reference sequence). The trim removed 8 bases at V and 1 base at J, leaving 3 bases unmatched. The CDR3 totals 13 residues. Written as DNA, the CDR3 is TGTGCCCTCAGCGGGAGGGGCACAGATACGCAGTATTTT. Its translation: CALSGRGTDTQYF.

The CDR3 here is CASSFGGSSTDTQYF. In nucleotides, the CDR3 is TGTGCCAGCAGCTTTGGCGGATCTAGCACAGATACGCAGTATTTT. The J gene is TRBJ2-3, the V gene TRBV5-6; D unresolved. V was cut by 2 bases and J by 0 bases, with 10 bases left in between. The CDR3 consists of 15 residues. From germline, CDR1 is SGHDT and CDR2 YYEEEE.

This clone appeared a single time. The chain has TRBV5-4 and TRBJ2-2, with TRBD1 matching 11 bases. The length of the CDR3 is 16 residues. The ends lost 4 bases at V and 4 bases at J; junction bases unmatched: 6. The germline V gene has CDR1 SGHNT and CDR2 YYREEE (reference sequence). The CDR3 nucleotides are TGTGCCAGCAGCCCGGGACAGGGGGGAAGCACCGGGGAGCTGTTTTTT. Its protein is CASSPGQGGSTGELFF.

The chain carries TRBV2 and TRBJ2-3; D call uncertain. Trimming removed 7 bases at V and 1 base at J, with 9 bases between. Germline CDR1 reads SNHLY; CDR2 reads FYNNEI. The CDR3 is 13 residues long. The CDR3 nucleotides are TGTGCCAGCACGTCCCGGGGCACAGATACGCAGTATTTT. As protein: CASTSRGTDTQYF.

The sample holds a few counts of this clone. DNA of the CDR3: TGTGCCAGTAGTACACAGGGGGCATCAGGCAATCAGCCCCAGCATTTT. It specifies CASSTQGASGNQPQHF. The V and J genes are TRBV19 and TRBJ1-5; TRBD1 matches 9 bases. The V gene end was trimmed by 4 bases and the J gene end by 2 bases; junction bases not matched to a gene: 6. The CDR3 is made up of 16 amino acids. In germline, CDR1 is LNHDA, CDR2 SQIVND (reference sequence).

This clone was recorded once. CDR3 loop: CASSLSLDFNEKLFF. CDR3 sequence (DNA): TGTGCCAGCAGCCTCTCGCTAGATTTTAATGAAAAACTGTTTTTT. This chain links TRBV11-2 with TRBJ1-4, with D uncertain. Germline V CDR1 and CDR2: SGHAT, FQNNGV. There are 15 residues in the CDR3. V was shortened by 5 bases and J by 4 bases, with 14 bases between the two germline ends.

The CDR3 bases are TGTGCCAGCAGCTTGGCTAGCGCTTCCTACGAGCAGTACTTC. It specifies CASSLASASYEQYF. The V call is TRBV5-5, the J call TRBJ2-7; tentatively, D is TRBD2 (6 bases). Germline V gene lookup returns CDR1 SGHKS and CDR2 YYEKEE (reference sequence). CDR3 length: 14 amino acids. Trimming pared 0 bases from V and 1 base from J, leaving 8 bases between.

In this sample, this clone turned up a few times. V and J are TRBV6-1 and TRBJ1-1, with TRBD1 as a possible D gene (5 bases). The CDR3 extends over 14 amino acids. V was clipped by 6 bases and J by 4 bases, with 15 bases between them. Germline loops: CDR1 MNHNS, CDR2 SASEGT. The CDR3 sequence: CASRAGPFSTEAFF. DNA for the CDR3: TGTGCCAGCAGGGCAGGGCCTTTTAGCACTGAAGCTTTCTTT.

This chain connects TRBV5-1 to TRBJ2-5, with 10 bases that match TRBD1. J was trimmed by 4 bases and V by 3 bases; bases with no gene match: 3. The germline V gene has CDR1 SGHRS and CDR2 YFSETQ. The CDR3 contains 14 residues. The DNA of the CDR3 is TGCGCCAGCAGCTCGGGACAGGGGAGAGAGACCCAGTACTTC. This encodes CASSSGQGRETQYF.

The V gene is TRBV30, the J gene TRBJ1-2, with TRBD1 matching over 9 bases. Germline CDR1 and CDR2: GTSNPN and SVGIG (reference sequence). Germline trimming cut 3 bases from V and 7 bases from J; bases unmatched to any gene: 6. CDR3 size: 13 residues. CDR3 loop: CAWSETGGFGYTF. The CDR3 DNA reads as TGTGCCTGGAGCGAGACAGGGGGGTTTGGCTACACCTTC.

The rearrangement joins TRBV7-9 to TRBJ2-7, with 7 bases matching TRBD2. The CDR3 has 12 amino acids. Trimming cost V 5 bases and J 6 bases; bases outside gene matches: 4. Germline loops: CDR1 SEHNR, CDR2 FQNEAQ (reference sequence). The CDR3 protein is CASSPGGSEQYF. DNA for the CDR3: TGTGCCAGCAGCCCCGGGGGGTCCGAGCAGTACTTC.

CDR3 DNA: TGTGCCAGCAGCTTAGATCGGTCAGGGCCCCAGCATTTT. It specifies CASSLDRSGPQHF. The chain joins TRBV11-2 to TRBJ1-5; D ambiguous. CDR1 is SGHAT and CDR2 is FQNNGV in the germline V gene. The CDR3 loop spans 13 amino acids. The V end was cut by 0 bases, the J end by 9 bases, with 9 bases between.

The V call is TRBV13, the J call TRBJ1-6; tentative D call: TRBD1 (6 bases). Looked up from germline, CDR1 is PRHDT and CDR2 is FYEKMQ (reference sequence). Trimming left V 2 bases short and J 9 bases short, with 17 bases between. The CDR3 totals 16 residues. CDR3 nucleotide sequence: TGTGCCAGCAGCTTAAGCCCGGGGCAGGGGTTTTCACCCCTCCACTTT. Translating it yields CASSLSPGQGFSPLHF.

The rearrangement uses TRBV18 and TRBJ1-2; perhaps TRBD1 as D (6 bases). CDR3 length: 13 residues. Per germline, CDR1 KGHSH and CDR2 LQKENI. The ends were cut back, 5 bases at V and 4 bases at J, with 11 bases in the middle. The CDR3 sequence is CASSTSDSYGYTF. The DNA for the CDR3 is TGTGCCAGCTCAACTTCGGACAGCTATGGCTACACCTTC.

The chain links TRBV29-1 to TRBJ1-6, with 7 positions matching TRBD1. J lost 7 bases, V lost 6 bases, and 9 bases had no gene match. The CDR3 is made up of 14 amino acids. Germline-derived CDR1 and CDR2 are SQVTM and ANQGSEA. The chain's CDR3 is CSVGTGTENSPLHF. CDR3 DNA: TGCAGCGTGGGGACCGGGACAGAGAATTCACCCCTCCACTTT.

J is TRBJ1-5 and V is TRBV6-5; TRBD1 matches at 8 bases. Germline values: CDR1 MNHEY, CDR2 SVGAGI. The trim removed 4 bases at V and 2 bases at J, leaving 4 bases unmatched. The CDR3 is 15 residues long. The CDR3 sequence is CASSSDREGNQPQHF. In nucleotides, the CDR3 is TGTGCCAGCAGTTCGGACAGGGAGGGCAATCAGCCCCAGCATTTT.

The rearrangement uses TRBV11-3 and TRBJ2-3, with a weak D call TRBD2 (6 bases). The germline V and J ends were trimmed by 6 bases and 2 bases, with 12 bases remaining between them. The germline V gene encodes CDR1 SGHNT and CDR2 YENEEA. The CDR3 covers 14 residues. CDR3 protein: CASSLGTSTDTQYF. The CDR3 nucleotides are TGTGCCAGCAGTCTAGGGACTTCCACAGATACGCAGTATTTT. The variable domain in full, with the rest retrieved from reference TRBV11-3 and TRBJ2-3, is EAGVVQSPRYKIIEKKQPVAFWCNPISGHNTLYWYLQNLGQGPELLIRYENEEAVDDSQLPKDRFSAERLKGVDSTLKIQPAELGDSAVYLCASSLGTSTDTQYFGPGTRLTVL.

This chain connects TRBV27 to TRBJ2-6; TRBD1 is a possible D gene (7 bases). The CDR3 totals 19 residues. Germline CDR1 and CDR2: MNHEY and SMNVEV (reference sequence). Trimming left V 5 bases short and J 2 bases short, with 22 bases between. CDR3 sequence: CASSPDRGTAYTGANVLTF. CDR3 DNA: TGTGCCAGCAGTCCGGATCGGGGGACAGCTTATACTGGGGCCAACGTCCTGACTTTC.

This rearrangement joins TRBV6-1 to TRBJ2-2; D possibly corresponds to TRBD1 (5 bases). This CDR3 has 15 amino acids. V lost 1 base and J lost 2, with 8 bases in between. From germline, CDR1 is MNHNS and CDR2 SASEGT. The CDR3 sequence is CASSEVGPNTGELFF. The CDR3, as DNA: TGTGCCAGCAGTGAAGTGGGGCCAAACACCGGGGAGCTGTTTTTT.

This clone came up a few times. The chain links TRBV2 to TRBJ2-7; 8 bases are a match to TRBD1. This CDR3 is built from 15 residues. Germline loops: CDR1 SNHLY, CDR2 FYNNEI. After removal of 5 bases from V and 0 bases from J, the junction contained 6 bases not matched to a gene. This CDR3 is CASSPDRVISYEQYF. The CDR3 region has the DNA TGTGCCAGCAGTCCGGACAGGGTTATCTCCTACGAGCAGTACTTC.

The chain combines TRBV11-2 with TRBJ1-1, with D unclear. Trimming pared 6 bases from V and 4 bases from J, leaving 12 bases between. The CDR3 loop spans 13 amino acids. CDR1 is SGHAT and CDR2 is FQNNGV in the germline V gene. CDR3 protein: CASSLGVGTEAFF. Written as DNA, the CDR3 is TGTGCCAGCAGTTTGGGAGTCGGCACTGAAGCTTTCTTT.

The chain links TRBV2 to TRBJ1-1; 11 bases are a match to TRBD1. V lost 6 bases to trimming and J lost 6 bases; unmatched junction nucleotides: 6. The CDR3 consists of 14 residues. Germline-derived CDR1 and CDR2 are SNHLY and FYNNEI. The CDR3 sequence is CASREDRGRPEAFF. Written as DNA, the CDR3 is TGTGCCAGCAGGGAGGACAGGGGGCGGCCTGAAGCTTTCTTT. Full variable domain (missing parts from reference TRBV2 and TRBJ1-1): EPEVTQTPSHQVTQMGQEVILRCVPISNHLYFYWYRQILGQKVEFLVSFYNNEISEKSEIFDDQFSVERPDGSNFTLKIRSTKLEDSAMYFCASREDRGRPEAFFGQGTRLTVV.